The clone carrying this T cell receptor beta chain showed up many times. Its antigen is not identified. This sample is drawn from a study of T-cell reconstitution after alpha-beta-depleted transplantation in children. Study-wide results and caveats: Alpha-beta T cells about two months after transplant reportedly derived from several hundred expanded graft clones.

A library of TCRbeta sequences, prepared with unique molecular identifiers, was generated. A single record per CDR3 protein comes from TCRdb applying MiXCR to the PCR reads. This sample has about 500,000 distinct CDR3 sequences, with about an eighth found just once. The CDR3 length is 12 residues. Germline assignment: CDR1 MNHEY and CDR2 SMNVEV (reference sequence). Trimming left V 4 bases short and J 8 bases short, with 8 bases between. The clonotype comes from a female patient aged 2-9 years who had a stem cell transplant for aplastic anemia, so the T cells may come from the graft donor. The source material was PBMCs, mostly from graft donor cells, sampled 180 days after TCRalphabeta/CD19-depleted stem cell transplant. The rearrangement joins TRBV27 to TRBJ1-4; no clear D. CDR3 sequence: CASSSVGEKLFF. CDR3 nucleotide sequence: TGTGCCAGCAGTTCCGTGGGGGAAAAACTGTTTTTT.